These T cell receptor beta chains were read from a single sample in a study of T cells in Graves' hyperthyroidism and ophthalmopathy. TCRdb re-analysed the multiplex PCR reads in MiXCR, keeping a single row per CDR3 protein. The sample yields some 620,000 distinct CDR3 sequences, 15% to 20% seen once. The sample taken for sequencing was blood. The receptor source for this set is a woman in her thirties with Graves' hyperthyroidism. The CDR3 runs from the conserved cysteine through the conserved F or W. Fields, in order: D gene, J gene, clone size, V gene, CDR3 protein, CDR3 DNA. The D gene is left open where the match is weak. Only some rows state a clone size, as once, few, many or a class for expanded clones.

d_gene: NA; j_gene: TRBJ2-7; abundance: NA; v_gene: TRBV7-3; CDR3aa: CASSLRWDRYEQYF; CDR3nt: TGTGCCAGCAGCTTAAGGTGGGACCGCTACGAGCAGTACTTC
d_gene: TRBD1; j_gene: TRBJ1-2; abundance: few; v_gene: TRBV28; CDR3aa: CASRKLDRAYYGYTF; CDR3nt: TGTGCCAGCAGGAAACTGGACAGGGCTTACTATGGCTACACCTTC
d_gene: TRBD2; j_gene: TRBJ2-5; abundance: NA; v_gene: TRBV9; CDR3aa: CASSPGEGLMAGTQYF; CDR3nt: TGTGCCAGCAGCCCGGGGGAGGGCCTCATGGCTGGGACCCAGTACTTC
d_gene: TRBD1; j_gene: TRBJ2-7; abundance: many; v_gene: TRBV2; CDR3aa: CASTGGLMDEQYF; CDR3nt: TGTGCCAGCACAGGGGGCCTTATGGACGAGCAGTACTTC
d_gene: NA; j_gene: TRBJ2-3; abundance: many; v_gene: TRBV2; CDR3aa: CASSEATDTQYF; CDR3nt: TGTGCCAGCAGTGAAGCAACAGATACGCAGTATTTT
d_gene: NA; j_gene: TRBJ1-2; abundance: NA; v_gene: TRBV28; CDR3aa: CASNPGRNYGYTF; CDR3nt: TGTGCCAGCAATCCCGGGCGAAACTATGGCTACACCTTC
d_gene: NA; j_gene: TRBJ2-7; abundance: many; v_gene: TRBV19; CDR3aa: CASSIWGAGVSYEQYF; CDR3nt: TGTGCCAGTAGTATATGGGGAGCTGGAGTCTCCTACGAGCAGTACTTC
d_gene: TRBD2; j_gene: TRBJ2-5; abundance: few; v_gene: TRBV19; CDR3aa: CANPSTSGRGDETQYF; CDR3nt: TGTGCCAACCCCTCGACTAGCGGGAGAGGGGATGAGACCCAGTACTTC
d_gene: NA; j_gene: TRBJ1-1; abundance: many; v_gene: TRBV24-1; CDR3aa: CAIHREGTEAFF; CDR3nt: TGTGCCATTCACAGGGAGGGCACTGAAGCTTTCTTT
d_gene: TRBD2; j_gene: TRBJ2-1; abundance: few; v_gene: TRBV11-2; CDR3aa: CASSLYRGGPSGEQFF; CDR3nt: TGTGCCAGCAGCTTATATCGGGGAGGGCCGTCCGGTGAGCAGTTCTTC
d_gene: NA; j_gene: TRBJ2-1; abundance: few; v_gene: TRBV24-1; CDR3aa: CATSDFSGFNEQFF; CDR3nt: TGTGCCACCAGTGATTTCTCGGGGTTTAATGAGCAGTTCTTC
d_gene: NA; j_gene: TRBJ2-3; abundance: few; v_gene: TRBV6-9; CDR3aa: CASSYLVETQYF; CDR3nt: TGTGCCAGCAGTTATTTGGTGGAAACGCAGTATTTT
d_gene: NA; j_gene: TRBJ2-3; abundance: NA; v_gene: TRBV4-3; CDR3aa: CASSQDPWSDTQYF; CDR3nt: TGCGCCAGCAGCCAAGATCCGTGGTCGGATACGCAGTATTTT
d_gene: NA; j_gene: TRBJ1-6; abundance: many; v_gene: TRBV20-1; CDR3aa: CSALSTTGSGSPLHF; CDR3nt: TGCAGTGCCCTCTCGACGACAGGCTCGGGATCACCCCTCCACTTT
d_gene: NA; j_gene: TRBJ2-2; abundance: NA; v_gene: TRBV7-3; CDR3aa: CASSPNAGAGELFF; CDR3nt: TGTGCCAGCAGCCCGAACGCGGGCGCCGGGGAGCTGTTTTTT
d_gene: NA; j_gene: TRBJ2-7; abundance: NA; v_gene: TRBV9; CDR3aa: CASSPPSDSYEQYF; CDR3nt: TGTGCCAGCAGCCCCCCATCCGACAGCTACGAGCAGTACTTC
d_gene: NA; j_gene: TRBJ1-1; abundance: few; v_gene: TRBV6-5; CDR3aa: CASSYHRGNTEAFF; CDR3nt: TGTGCCAGCAGTTACCACCGGGGGAACACTGAAGCTTTCTTT
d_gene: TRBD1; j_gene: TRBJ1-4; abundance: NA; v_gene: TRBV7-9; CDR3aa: CASSLRGQGGEKLFF; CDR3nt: TGTGCCAGCAGCTTACGGGGACAGGGGGGTGAAAAACTGTTTTTT
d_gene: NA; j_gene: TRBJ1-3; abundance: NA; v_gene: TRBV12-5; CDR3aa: CASGGFYSGNTVYF; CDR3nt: TGTGCTAGTGGGGGTTTCTACTCTGGAAACACCGTATATTTT
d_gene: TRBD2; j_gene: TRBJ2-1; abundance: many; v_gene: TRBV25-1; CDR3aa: CASREPSGRVNEQFF; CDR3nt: TGTGCCAGCAGGGAGCCGAGCGGGAGGGTCAATGAGCAGTTCTTC
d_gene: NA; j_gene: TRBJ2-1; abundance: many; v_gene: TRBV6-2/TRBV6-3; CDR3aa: CASSYSMLTQGYNEQFF; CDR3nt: TGTGCCAGCAGTTACTCGATGTTGACTCAGGGCTACAATGAGCAGTTCTTC
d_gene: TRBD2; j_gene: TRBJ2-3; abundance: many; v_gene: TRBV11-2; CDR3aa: CASSPTSGRAVDTQYF; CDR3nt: TGTGCCAGCAGCCCAACGAGCGGGAGGGCGGTAGATACGCAGTATTTT
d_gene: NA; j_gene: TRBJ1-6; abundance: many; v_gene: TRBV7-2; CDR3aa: CASSLGDNSPLHF; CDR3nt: TGTGCCAGCAGCTTAGGAGATAATTCACCCCTCCACTTT
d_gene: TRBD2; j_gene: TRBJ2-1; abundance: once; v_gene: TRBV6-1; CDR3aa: CASSIGLAYNEQSF; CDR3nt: TGCGCCAGCAGTATTGGACTAGCCTACAATGAGCAGTCCTTC
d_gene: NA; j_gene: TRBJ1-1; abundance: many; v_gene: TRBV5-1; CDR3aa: CASRDRREGTEAFF; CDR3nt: TGCGCCAGCAGGGACCGTCGGGAAGGCACTGAAGCTTTCTTT
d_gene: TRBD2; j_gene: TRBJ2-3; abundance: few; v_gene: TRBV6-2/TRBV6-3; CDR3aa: CASTQRGTSGITDTQYF; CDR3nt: TGTGCCAGCACCCAACGAGGGACTAGCGGGATCACAGATACGCAGTATTTT
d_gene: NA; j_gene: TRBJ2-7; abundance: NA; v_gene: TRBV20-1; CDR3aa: CSAGAGYYEQYF; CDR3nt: TGCAGTGCTGGGGCTGGTTACTACGAGCAGTACTTC
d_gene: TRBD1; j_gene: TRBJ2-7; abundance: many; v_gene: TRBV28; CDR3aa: CASLETGRTYEQYF; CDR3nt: TGTGCCAGCCTTGAGACAGGGAGAACCTACGAGCAGTACTTC
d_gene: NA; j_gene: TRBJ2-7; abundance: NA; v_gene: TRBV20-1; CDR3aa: CSASSRGRPYEQYF; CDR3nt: TGCAGTGCTAGTTCTCGGGGCAGGCCGTACGAGCAGTACTTC
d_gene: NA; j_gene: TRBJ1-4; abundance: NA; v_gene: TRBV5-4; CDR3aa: CASSFSGGAGNEKLFF; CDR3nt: TGTGCCAGCAGCTTCTCGGGCGGGGCGGGGAATGAAAAACTGTTTTTT
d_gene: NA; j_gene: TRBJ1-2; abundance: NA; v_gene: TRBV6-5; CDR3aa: CASSYHSNYGYTF; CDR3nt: TGTGCCAGCAGTTACCACAGTAACTATGGCTACACCTTC
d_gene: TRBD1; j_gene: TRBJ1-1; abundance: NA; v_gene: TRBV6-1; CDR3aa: CASRGTGGGEAFF; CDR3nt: TGTGCCAGCAGAGGGACAGGGGGCGGTGAAGCTTTCTTT
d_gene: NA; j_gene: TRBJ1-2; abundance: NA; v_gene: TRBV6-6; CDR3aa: CASSYSVATDLYGYTF; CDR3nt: TGTGCCAGCAGTTACTCAGTGGCGACAGACCTCTATGGCTACACCTTC
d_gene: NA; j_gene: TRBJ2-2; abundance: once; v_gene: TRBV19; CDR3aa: CASSDRTGNTGELFF; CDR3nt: TGTGCCAGTAGCGACCGGACGGGGAACACCGGGGAGCTGTTTTTT
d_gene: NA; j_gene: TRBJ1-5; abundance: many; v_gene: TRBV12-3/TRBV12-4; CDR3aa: CASTESSGNQPQHF; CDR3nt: TGTGCCAGCACTGAAAGTAGCGGCAATCAGCCCCAGCATTTT
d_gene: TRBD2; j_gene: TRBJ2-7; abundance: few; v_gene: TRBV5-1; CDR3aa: CASSSGLAGDPRPYEQYF; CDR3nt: TGCGCCAGCAGCTCCGGACTAGCGGGGGACCCCCGCCCATACGAGCAGTACTTC
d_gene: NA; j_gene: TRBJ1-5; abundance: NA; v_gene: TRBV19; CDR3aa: CASSIGTLNQPQHF; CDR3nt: TGTGCCAGTAGTATCGGAACACTTAATCAGCCCCAGCATTTT
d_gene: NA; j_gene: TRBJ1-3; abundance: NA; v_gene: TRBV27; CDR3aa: CASSVRGGNTIYF; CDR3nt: TGTGCCAGCAGCGTGAGGGGGGGAAACACCATATATTTT
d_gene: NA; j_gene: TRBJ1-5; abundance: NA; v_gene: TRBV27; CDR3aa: CASIHAGAQPQHF; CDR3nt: TGTGCCAGCATTCACGCGGGGGCCCAGCCCCAGCATTTT
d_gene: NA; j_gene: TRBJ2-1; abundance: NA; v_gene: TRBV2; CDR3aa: CASSDWELDEQFF; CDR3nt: TGTGCCAGCAGTGATTGGGAGTTGGATGAGCAGTTCTTC
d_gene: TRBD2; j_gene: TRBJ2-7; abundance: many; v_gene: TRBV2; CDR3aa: CASRGTSGSLGEQYF; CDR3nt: TGTGCCAGCAGAGGGACTAGCGGGAGTTTAGGCGAGCAGTACTTC
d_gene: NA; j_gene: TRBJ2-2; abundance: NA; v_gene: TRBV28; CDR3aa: CASNLARPGQPFF; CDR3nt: TGTGCCAGCAACCTCGCCCGCCCCGGGCAGCCGTTTTTT
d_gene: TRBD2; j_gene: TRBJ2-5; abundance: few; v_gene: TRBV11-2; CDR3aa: CASSLFGEGQETQYF; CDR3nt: TGTGCCAGCAGCTTATTCGGGGAGGGGCAAGAGACCCAGTACTTC
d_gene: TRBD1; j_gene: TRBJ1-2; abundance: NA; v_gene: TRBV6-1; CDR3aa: CASRKTRDRDGYTF; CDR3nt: TGTGCCAGCAGAAAAACCCGAGACAGGGATGGCTACACCTTC
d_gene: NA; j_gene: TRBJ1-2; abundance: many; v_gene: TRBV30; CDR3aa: CAWSDELGGGYGYTF; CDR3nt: TGTGCCTGGAGCGATGAACTAGGGGGTGGCTATGGCTACACCTTC
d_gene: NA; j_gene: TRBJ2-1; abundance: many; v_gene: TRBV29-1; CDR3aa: CSVERQGYEQFF; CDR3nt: TGCAGCGTTGAAAGGCAAGGCTATGAGCAGTTCTTC
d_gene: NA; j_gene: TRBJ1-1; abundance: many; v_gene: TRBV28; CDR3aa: CASSSIMNTEAFF; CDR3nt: TGTGCCAGCAGTTCAATTATGAACACTGAAGCTTTCTTT
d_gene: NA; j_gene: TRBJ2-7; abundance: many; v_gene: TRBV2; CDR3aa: CASSNQGYEQYF; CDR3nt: TGTGCCAGCAGTAACCAGGGTTACGAGCAGTACTTC
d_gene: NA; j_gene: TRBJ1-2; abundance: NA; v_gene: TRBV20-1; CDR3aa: CSALEYYGYTF; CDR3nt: TGCAGTGCCTTGGAGTACTATGGCTACACCTTC
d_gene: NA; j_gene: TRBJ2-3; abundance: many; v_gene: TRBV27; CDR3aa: CASSSGHRQVDTQYF; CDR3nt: TGTGCCAGCAGTTCGGGACATAGACAAGTCGATACGCAGTATTTT
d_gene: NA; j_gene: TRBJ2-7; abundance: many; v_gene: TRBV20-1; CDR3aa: CSAGISYEQYF; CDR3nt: TGCAGTGCGGGGATCTCCTACGAGCAGTACTTC
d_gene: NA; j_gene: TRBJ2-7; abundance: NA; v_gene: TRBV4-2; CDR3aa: CASSQDWRNEQYF; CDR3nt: TGTGCCAGCAGCCAAGATTGGAGGAACGAGCAGTACTTC
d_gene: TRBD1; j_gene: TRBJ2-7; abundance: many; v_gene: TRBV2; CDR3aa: CASSRSTGQLTYEQYF; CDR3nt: TGTGCCAGCAGTCGGAGTACGGGACAGTTAACCTACGAGCAGTACTTC
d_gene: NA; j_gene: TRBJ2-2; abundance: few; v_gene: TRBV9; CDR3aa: CASSVESKSTETGELFF; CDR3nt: TGTGCCAGCAGCGTAGAAAGTAAGAGTACGGAGACCGGGGAGCTGTTTTTT